A selection of T cell receptor beta chains follows, all from one sample in a study of vaccination effects on CD4 cells after COVID-19. TCRdb's table, derived via immunoSEQ multiplex PCR, lists solely in-frame clones and lacks some. The repertoire includes tens of thousands of clones, 55% to 75% of them detected once, and more than 9% sits in the top ten. No cognate antigen is known for these TCRs. The sample consisted of CD4+ T cells from PBMCs cultured with HCoV-NL63 spike peptides, taken before COVID-19 vaccination. The source of these receptors is a human donor who received a COVID-19 vaccine. CDR3s include the opening cysteine and the closing phenylalanine or tryptophan. The D gene is left open where the match is weak. Clone size is stated in some rows and not others, as once, few, many or a class when expanded.

size: once; D: .; J: TRBJ2-7; V: TRBV2; CDR3: CASSGDFYEQYF; DNA: TGTGCCAGCAGTGGGGACTTCTACGAGCAGTACTTC
size: .; D: .; J: TRBJ2-5; V: TRBV19; CDR3: CASSISQTGQETQYF; DNA: TGTGCCAGTAGTATTAGCCAAACAGGCCAAGAGACCCAGTACTTC
size: .; D: .; J: TRBJ1-1; V: TRBV5-4; CDR3: CASSLGMGDTEAFF; DNA: TGTGCCAGCAGCCTCGGGATGGGAGACACTGAAGCTTTCTTT
size: few; D: TRBD1; J: TRBJ1-2; V: TRBV9; CDR3: CASSVGDREGYTF; DNA: TGTGCCAGCAGCGTAGGGGACAGGGAAGGCTACACCTTC
size: .; D: .; J: TRBJ2-3; V: TRBV19; CDR3: CASSIGDTQYF; DNA: TGTGCCAGTAGTATCGGGGATACGCAGTATTTT
size: .; D: .; J: TRBJ1-1; V: TRBV14; CDR3: CASSQDGNTEAFF; DNA: TGTGCCAGCAGCCAAGACGGAAACACTGAAGCTTTCTTT
size: .; D: TRBD1; J: TRBJ2-7; V: TRBV5-8; CDR3: CASCRDSAVGSTYEQYF; DNA: TGTGCCAGCTGTCGGGACAGCGCCGTGGGGTCGACCTACGAGCAGTACTTC
size: .; D: .; J: TRBJ2-1; V: TRBV9; CDR3: CASSVADTGEQFF; DNA: TGTGCCAGCAGCGTAGCAGACACTGGGGAGCAGTTCTTC
size: few; D: .; J: TRBJ2-2; V: TRBV5-1; CDR3: CASSLFGGSGDTGELFF; DNA: TGCGCCAGCAGCTTGTTCGGAGGTTCTGGGGACACCGGGGAGCTGTTTTTT
size: few; D: .; J: TRBJ1-1; V: TRBV10-3; CDR3: CAISEGLTTGAFF; DNA: TGTGCCATCAGTGAGGGCCTAACAACGGGAGCTTTCTTT
size: .; D: TRBD1; J: TRBJ1-6; V: TRBV10-3; CDR3: CAISGSTGAMNSPLHF; DNA: TGTGCCATCAGTGGCTCGACAGGGGCGATGAATTCACCCCTCCACTTT
size: .; D: TRBD2; J: TRBJ2-7; V: TRBV4-1; CDR3: CASSSWTSGSTVEQYF; DNA: TGCGCCAGCAGCTCTTGGACTAGCGGGAGTACGGTCGAGCAGTACTTC
size: few; D: TRBD2; J: TRBJ2-7; V: TRBV10-3; CDR3: CAIAASGAYEQYF; DNA: TGTGCCATCGCCGCCAGCGGGGCCTACGAGCAGTACTTC
size: .; D: .; J: TRBJ2-5; V: TRBV9; CDR3: CASSVGTVRETQYF; DNA: TGTGCCAGCAGCGTAGGGACGGTTCGGGAGACCCAGTACTTC
size: few; D: .; J: TRBJ2-5; V: TRBV13; CDR3: CASSLGPGTRKETQYF; DNA: TGTGCCAGCAGCTTAGGCCCCGGTACTAGGAAAGAGACCCAGTACTTC
size: .; D: .; J: TRBJ2-2; V: TRBV6-5; CDR3: CASIETANTGELFF; DNA: TGTGCCAGCATCGAGACAGCGAACACCGGGGAGCTGTTTTTT
size: .; D: .; J: TRBJ1-2; V: TRBV19; CDR3: CASSAGGSYTF; DNA: TGTGCCAGTAGTGCTGGGGGGAGCTACACCTTC
size: .; D: .; J: TRBJ2-6; V: TRBV19; CDR3: CASRNGPISGANVLTF; DNA: TGTGCCAGTAGAAACGGACCGATCTCTGGGGCCAACGTCCTGACTTTC
size: .; D: TRBD2; J: TRBJ2-3; V: TRBV27; CDR3: CASSQGTSGGHTQYF; DNA: TGTGCCAGCAGCCAAGGGACTAGCGGGGGGCATACGCAGTATTTT
size: large; D: .; J: TRBJ2-5; V: TRBV10-2; CDR3: CASSPNQRTGETQYF; DNA: TGCGCCTCTTCCCCTAATCAGCGAACCGGGGAGACCCAGTACTTC
size: .; D: .; J: TRBJ1-2; V: TRBV15; CDR3: CATSREGVYYGYTF; DNA: TGTGCCACCAGCAGAGAGGGGGTATATTATGGCTACACCTTC
size: few; D: .; J: TRBJ1-1; V: TRBV7-6; CDR3: CASSLVDTEAFF; DNA: TGTGCCAGCAGCTTGGTGGACACTGAAGCTTTCTTT
size: .; D: .; J: TRBJ1-2; V: TRBV13; CDR3: CASSGTSYGYTF; DNA: TGTGCCAGTTCGGGGACCTCCTATGGCTACACCTTC
size: .; D: TRBD1; J: TRBJ1-4; V: TRBV30; CDR3: CALARGSEKLFF; DNA: TGTGCCTTGGCCAGGGGGAGTGAAAAACTGTTTTTT
size: .; D: .; J: TRBJ1-2; V: TRBV5-1; CDR3: CASSLDGKNYGYTF; DNA: TGCGCCAGCAGCTTGGATGGGAAAAACTATGGCTACACCTTC
size: .; D: .; J: TRBJ2-3; V: TRBV24-1; CDR3: CATSDLGGPQGINTDTQYF; DNA: TGTGCCACCAGTGACCTGGGGGGGCCCCAAGGAATTAATACAGATACGCAGTATTTT
size: .; D: .; J: TRBJ2-5; V: TRBV5-4; CDR3: CASSLQETQYF; DNA: TGTGCCAGCAGCTTGCAAGAGACCCAGTACTTC
size: .; D: .; J: TRBJ2-3; V: TRBV10-3; CDR3: CAIMSGFTDTQYF; DNA: TGTGCCATCATGAGCGGGTTCACAGATACGCAGTATTTT
size: few; D: .; J: TRBJ1-3; V: TRBV7-9; CDR3: CASRQGGQIISGNTIYF; DNA: TGTGCCAGCAGGCAGGGTGGACAGATTATCTCTGGAAACACCATATATTTT
size: .; D: .; J: TRBJ1-3; V: TRBV5-6; CDR3: CASSLRGNTIYF; DNA: TGTGCCAGCAGCTTGCGAGGAAACACCATATATTTT
size: .; D: .; J: TRBJ1-5; V: TRBV4-1; CDR3: CASSQIGAGNNQPQHF; DNA: TGCGCCAGCAGCCAAATTGGGGCAGGGAACAATCAGCCCCAGCATTTT
size: .; D: .; J: TRBJ2-3; V: TRBV6-4; CDR3: CASSQDPTHTDTQYF; DNA: TGTGCCAGCAGCCAGGACCCGACCCACACAGATACGCAGTATTTT
size: .; D: TRBD1; J: TRBJ2-1; V: TRBV6-2/TRBV6-3; CDR3: CASSYGTANNEQFF; DNA: TGTGCCAGCAGTTACGGGACAGCAAACAATGAGCAGTTCTTC
size: few; D: .; J: TRBJ2-7; V: TRBV2; CDR3: CASRGSGDYEQYF; DNA: TGTGCCAGCAGGGGTTCGGGAGACTACGAGCAGTACTTC
size: few; D: .; J: TRBJ1-2; V: TRBV19; CDR3: CASIGSNTNYGYTF; DNA: TGTGCCAGTATAGGCAGCAATACTAACTATGGCTACACCTTC
size: .; D: .; J: TRBJ2-5; V: TRBV6-6; CDR3: CASSYSGSQETQYF; DNA: TGTGCCAGCAGTTACTCTGGTAGCCAAGAGACCCAGTACTTC
size: once; D: .; J: TRBJ1-2; V: TRBV16; CDR3: CASSQSPGNVGYTF; DNA: TGTGCCAGCAGCCAATCACCAGGGAACGTGGGCTACACCTTC
size: .; D: .; J: TRBJ2-7; V: TRBV6-1; CDR3: CASSEEQLTGFSSEQYF; DNA: TGTGCCAGCAGTGAAGAGCAACTTACAGGCTTTTCAAGCGAGCAGTACTTC
size: few; D: TRBD1; J: TRBJ1-3; V: TRBV6-5; CDR3: CASSPRQGSRNTIYF; DNA: TGTGCCAGCAGTCCACGACAGGGCAGTAGAAACACCATATATTTT
size: few; D: TRBD1; J: TRBJ1-4; V: TRBV10-1; CDR3: CASSEGTGGVYEKLFF; DNA: TGCGCCAGCAGTGAGGGGACAGGGGGCGTATATGAAAAACTGTTTTTT